The rows below give T cell receptor beta chains drawn from one sample of a study of post-analysis software for immune sequencing data. TCRdb reanalysed the PCR reads using MiXCR and keeps one entry per CDR3 protein. This table holds 750,000 to 950,000 distinct CDR3 sequences, around 53% found once. The specimen was blood. These receptors originate from a girl aged 5-17 years with multiple sclerosis. Both conserved end residues are part of each CDR3. A D gene is named only where the DNA matches it firmly. Clone size is stated in some rows and not others, as once, few, many or a class when expanded.

len	abundance	v_gene	j_gene	d_gene	CDR3aa	CDR3nt
16	.	TRBV5-6	TRBJ2-3	TRBD2	CAGSLPGLAGPDTQYF	TGTGCCGGCAGCTTGCCGGGACTAGCGGGACCAGATACGCAGTATTTT
17	.	TRBV21-1	TRBJ2-1	.	CASSTLILAGNYNEQFF	TGTGCCAGCAGTACCCTGATACTAGCGGGGAACTACAATGAGCAGTTCTTC
16	.	TRBV5-1	TRBJ2-5	.	CASSPREGSNQETQYF	TGCGCCAGCAGCCCCCGCGAGGGCAGCAATCAAGAGACCCAGTACTTC
15	.	TRBV29-1	TRBJ1-1	TRBD1	CSGRRPGGITTEAFF	TGCAGCGGGCGGCGCCCAGGGGGGATTACCACTGAAGCTTTCTTT
16	few	TRBV18	TRBJ2-7	TRBD2	CASSPGLARSSYEQYF	TGTGCCAGCTCACCGGGACTAGCCCGTAGTTCCTACGAGCAGTACTTC
13	few	TRBV6-5	TRBJ2-7	TRBD1	CASSRTTGNEQYF	TGTGCCAGCAGCAGAACGACAGGGAACGAGCAGTACTTC
14	.	TRBV19	TRBJ1-1	.	CASSMDYLNTEAFF	TGTGCCAGTTCGATGGACTATTTGAACACTGAAGCTTTCTTT
14	.	TRBV7-2	TRBJ1-5	.	CASSSRLGNQPQHF	TGTGCCAGCAGCTCCCGTCTGGGGAATCAGCCCCAGCATTTT
16	.	TRBV15	TRBJ2-2	.	CATSRAPGAGTGELFF	TGTGCCACCAGCAGAGCCCCGGGCGCAGGAACCGGGGAGCTGTTTTTT
16	.	TRBV3-1	TRBJ2-5	.	CASSLSFGGSQETQYF	TGTGCCAGCAGCTTGTCGTTCGGGGGAAGCCAAGAGACCCAGTACTTC
17	.	TRBV5-1	TRBJ2-3	TRBD1	CASSQQPGQGARNTQYF	TGCGCCAGCAGCCAGCAGCCGGGACAGGGGGCACGGAATACGCAGTATTTT
13	.	TRBV29-1	TRBJ2-7	TRBD1	CSVSGQGVHEQYF	TGCAGCGTTTCCGGACAGGGTGTACACGAGCAGTACTTC
18	few	TRBV6-4	TRBJ2-7	.	CASSDRCVMYGIGDEQYF	TGTGCCAGCAGTGACCGGTGTGTGATGTATGGGATAGGGGACGAGCAGTACTTC
13	.	TRBV5-6	TRBJ1-6	.	CASRITANSPLHF	TGTGCCAGCAGGATCACAGCTAATTCACCCCTCCACTTT
13	few	TRBV5-1	TRBJ2-1	.	CARSTPLQGKQFF	TGCGCCCGCAGCACCCCGTTACAGGGAAAGCAGTTCTTC
15	.	TRBV9	TRBJ1-2	.	CASSVGQQSNYGYTF	TGTGCCAGCAGCGTAGGTCAACAGTCTAACTATGGCTACACCTTC
16	.	TRBV14	TRBJ2-1	.	CASSLYAGDSYNEQFF	TGTGCCAGCAGCCTTTACGCCGGCGACTCCTACAATGAGCAGTTCTTC
18	.	TRBV7-9	TRBJ2-3	TRBD2	CASSVGLAGGTSTDTQYF	TGTGCCAGCAGCGTCGGACTAGCGGGAGGAACTAGCACAGATACGCAGTATTTT
12	.	TRBV6-2/TRBV6-3	TRBJ1-2	.	CAGRGKNYGYTF	TGTGCCGGTCGAGGCAAAAACTATGGCTACACCTTC
15	few	TRBV5-6	TRBJ2-3	TRBD1	CASSTGQGSTDTQYF	TGTGCCAGCAGCACGGGACAGGGGAGCACAGATACGCAGTATTTT
17	.	TRBV7-8	TRBJ2-7	TRBD2	CASSLATRTSGIYEQYF	TGTGCCAGCAGCTTAGCAACGCGGACTAGCGGAATTTACGAGCAGTACTTC
14	.	TRBV29-1	TRBJ1-5	.	CSVTQTPQARPQHF	TGCAGCGTCACCCAGACACCTCAAGCGCGGCCCCAGCATTTT
14	few	TRBV12-3/TRBV12-4	TRBJ2-3	TRBD2	CASSYSGRGDTQYF	TGTGCCAGCAGTTATAGCGGGAGGGGAGATACGCAGTATTTT